The TCR beta chain under discussion was sequenced for a study of Ad26.COV2.S vaccination and SARS-CoV-2 variants. About the study: Intramuscular Ad26.COV2.S doses were given once or twice, 56 days apart. Overall study findings and caveats: Responses of spike-specific T cells (both CD8+ and CD4+) reportedly showed substantial breadth after vaccination. Comparability of non-spike TCR breadth was observed across vaccine and placebo recipients.

Profiled with immunoSEQ multiplex PCR; TCRdb holds only in-frame clones, not every one. The sample records under 400,000 clones, around 86% being singletons. The treatment was: some 20 received Ad26.COV2.S at low or high dose, single or two shots; roughly five received placebo; per-sample allocation not given. The study sampled participants on day 63 after the first vaccine or placebo injection. Wuhan-strain spike was delivered by a replication-incompetent Ad26 vector. Concerning this clone itself: Its antigen remains unknown.

Trimming stripped 0 bases from V and 4 bases from J, with 17 bases between. Looked up from germline, CDR1 is SGHRS and CDR2 is YFSETQ. This CDR3 contains 16 residues. The sequencing used peripheral blood, collected in a trial of Ad26.COV2.S vaccine versus placebo. V gene TRBV5-1 combines with J gene TRBJ2-7; D remains unclear. The receptor was derived from a person between 18 and 60 years old who received the Ad26.COV2.S COVID-19 vaccine or a placebo. CDR3 protein: CASSLAGQSSPYEQYF. CDR3 coding DNA: TGCGCCAGCAGCTTGGCCGGCCAAAGTTCGCCGTACGAGCAGTACTTC.